The 23 T cell receptor beta chains below all came from one sample that was sequenced in a study of CD8+ T cells in alopecia areata. cDNA serving as the sequencing template came from extracted, reverse transcribed RNA. Libraries were prepared by immunoSEQ multiplex PCR; TCRdb keeps only in-frame clonotypes and omits some of them. The profile shows roughly 150,000 clones, 55% of them singletons. Sequencing was carried out using CD4+ T cells sorted from blood. The receptors here all came from a human donor in good health.

V gene TRBV11-2 combines with J gene TRBJ1-2; 7 bases are shared with TRBD1. The CDR3 has 16 amino acids. Trimming cost V 4 bases and J 2 bases; bases outside gene matches: 10. From germline, CDR1 is SGHAT and CDR2 FQNNGV. CDR3 loop: CASSYFNRGRNYGYTF. CDR3 DNA: TGTGCCAGCAGCTACTTTAACAGGGGAAGGAACTATGGCTACACCTTC.

This sequence joins TRBV29-1 and TRBJ2-7; D ambiguous. Germline V gene sequence: CDR1 SQVTM, CDR2 ANQGSEA. The CDR3 totals 16 residues. With 4 bases removed from V and 0 bases from J, the gap between germline ends came to 19 bases. CDR3 DNA sequence: TGCAGCGTTGGCCCCTCTGGCGCGGTACACTCCTACGAGCAGTACTTC. The encoded protein is CSVGPSGAVHSYEQYF.

This clone was recorded only once. The chain is built from TRBV7-9 and TRBJ2-1; 10 nucleotides agree with TRBD2. Germline CDR1 is SEHNR and CDR2 is FQNEAQ (reference sequence). CDR3 size: 16 residues. V shed 0 bases and J 5 bases; nucleotides not matched to a gene: 4. CDR3: CASSLASGRANNEQFF. The CDR3 DNA sequence: TGTGCCAGCAGCTTAGCGAGCGGGAGGGCCAACAATGAGCAGTTCTTC.

The chain carries TRBV29-1 and TRBJ1-2, with D maybe TRBD1 (6 bases). V lost 7 bases and J 4 bases, leaving 13 bases between the germline ends. CDR3 length equals 12 residues. Germline V CDR1 and CDR2: SQVTM, ANQGSEA. CDR3 nucleotides: TGCAGCGGGAATACAGGGCCCTATGGCTACACCTTC. The encoded protein is CSGNTGPYGYTF. The whole variable domain, filled in from reference TRBV29-1 and TRBJ1-2, reads SAVISQKPSRDICQRGTSLTIQCQVDSQVTMMFWYRQQPGQSLTLIATANQGSEATYESGFVIDKFPISRPNLTFSTLTVSNMSPEDSSIYLCSGNTGPYGYTFGSGTRLTVV.

The chain employs TRBV4-2 and TRBJ1-5; no reliable D call. The V gene lost 0 bases and the J gene lost 1 base, with 7 bases spanning the gap. CDR1 and CDR2 from the germline V gene are LGHNA and YNFKEQ. The CDR3 length is 15 residues. The CDR3 DNA reads as TGTGCCAGCAGCCAAGATGGGGAAAGCAATCAGCCCCAGCATTTT. Translating gives CASSQDGESNQPQHF.

This clone was counted a single time. The chain joins TRBV4-1 to TRBJ1-1; D unresolved. This CDR3 is 16 amino acids long. Germline CDR1 is MGHRA and CDR2 is YSYEKL. V lost 0 bases and J 1 base, leaving 12 bases between the germline ends. In DNA form, the CDR3 reads TGCGCCAGCAGCCAAGATACGAGGGTCGGGAACACTGAAGCTTTCTTT. Protein product: CASSQDTRVGNTEAFF.

The chain uses TRBV5-6 and TRBJ1-3; D uncertain. Germline values: CDR1 SGHDT, CDR2 YYEEEE. Trimming shortened V by 5 bases and J by 0 bases, and 9 bases separated the two germline ends. The length of the CDR3 is 14 residues. CDR3 nucleotides: TGTGCCAGCAGTCGAATTTCCTCTGGAAACACCATATATTTT. This codes for CASSRISSGNTIYF.

This clone was seen a handful of times. The CDR3 DNA is TGTGCCAGCAGTGCCGGACGGAACACCGGGGAGCTGTTTTTT. Protein product: CASSAGRNTGELFF. The J gene is TRBJ2-2, the V gene TRBV25-1; unclear D gene. This CDR3 is 14 amino acids long. Trimming removed 4 bases at V and 1 base at J, with 7 bases between. The germline gives CDR1 MGHDK, CDR2 SYGVNS.

This clone has just a few counts. The J gene is TRBJ2-7, the V gene TRBV7-9; 7 bases agree with TRBD1. Germline CDR1 reads SEHNR; CDR2 reads FQNEAQ (reference sequence). Trimming cost V 5 bases and J 2 bases; bases outside gene matches: 9. This CDR3 comprises 15 residues. The CDR3 nucleotides are TGTGCCAGCAGCGCAGGGACAGCCAAAACCTACGAGCAGTACTTC. Translating gives CASSAGTAKTYEQYF.

The chain uses TRBV9 and TRBJ2-5; 9 nucleotides line up with TRBD1. CDR3 size: 17 residues. After removal of 0 bases from V and 4 bases from J, the junction contained 10 bases not matched to a gene. From germline, CDR1 is SGDLS and CDR2 YYNGEE. Here the CDR3 DNA reads TGTGCCAGCAGCGTAGATACGGGACAGGGAGGTGGAGAGACCCAGTACTTC. Protein product: CASSVDTGQGGGETQYF.

The V and J genes are TRBV5-1 and TRBJ2-2, with TRBD2 matching 11 bases. The V gene's germline CDR1 is SGHRS and CDR2 YFSETQ. This CDR3 spans 16 amino acids. Trimming at V came to 2 bases and at J to 4 bases, leaving 4 bases not matched to a gene. The CDR3 sequence: CASSFRGTSGTGELFF. The CDR3 DNA reads as TGCGCCAGCAGCTTTCGAGGGACTAGCGGCACCGGGGAGCTGTTTTTT.

This CDR3 reads CSVRQVTQYF. The CDR3 DNA reads TGCAGCGTACGGCAAGTAACCCAGTACTTC. This chain uses TRBV29-1 with TRBJ2-5; no clear D gene. Between the trimmed V and J ends, which lost 6 bases and 8 bases, there was a span of 10 bases. Germline CDR1 is SQVTM and CDR2 is ANQGSEA. There are 10 residues in the CDR3. Complete variable domain (other parts from reference TRBV29-1 and TRBJ2-5): SAVISQKPSRDICQRGTSLTIQCQVDSQVTMMFWYRQQPGQSLTLIATANQGSEATYESGFVIDKFPISRPNLTFSTLTVSNMSPEDSSIYLCSVRQVTQYFGPGTRLLVL.

The chain recombines TRBV4-1 with TRBJ2-3; 7 bases map to TRBD2. Germline V gene lookup returns CDR1 MGHRA and CDR2 YSYEKL. This CDR3 has 16 residues. The trim removed 4 bases at V and 0 bases at J, leaving 7 bases unmatched. CDR3 sequence reads: CASSRESSGSTDTQYF. The CDR3 coding sequence is TGCGCCAGCAGCCGTGAAAGTAGCGGGAGCACAGATACGCAGTATTTT.

The rearrangement links TRBV6-5 to TRBJ2-5; D is unresolved. The V end was cut by 3 bases, the J end by 5 bases, with 10 bases between. CDR1 is MNHEY, CDR2 SVGAGI, per germline. The CDR3 has 13 residues. CDR3 region: CASSYQARETQYF. In nucleotides, the CDR3 is TGTGCCAGCAGTTATCAGGCACGGGAGACCCAGTACTTC.

There are a few counts of this clone. The CDR3 here is CASSRIGGNTGELFF. CDR3 coding DNA: TGTGCCAGCAGCCGTATTGGGGGAAACACCGGGGAGCTGTTTTTT. J is TRBJ2-2 and V is TRBV7-2; TRBD1 or TRBD2 may be the D gene (5 bases each). This CDR3 is built from 15 residues. In germline, CDR1 is SGHTA, CDR2 FQGNSA. The germline V and J ends were trimmed by 5 bases and 2 bases, with 12 bases remaining between them. Full variable domain (rest looked up from reference TRBV7-2 and TRBJ2-2): GAGVSQSPSNKVTEKGKDVELRCDPISGHTALYWYRQSLGQGLEFLIYFQGNSAPDKSGLPSDRFSAERTGGSVSTLTIQRTQQEDSAVYLCASSRIGGNTGELFFGEGSRLTVL.

The chain employs TRBV5-6 and TRBJ1-1; D is uncertain. The CDR3 spans 13 residues. CDR1 and CDR2 from the germline V gene are SGHDT and YYEEEE. The germline V and J ends were trimmed by 4 bases and 4 bases, with 11 bases remaining between them. The CDR3 protein is CASSLPDGTEAFF. The CDR3 region has the DNA TGTGCCAGCAGCCTGCCTGATGGCACTGAAGCTTTCTTT.

The rearrangement links TRBV5-1 to TRBJ2-5; the D gene is possibly TRBD2 (6 bases). Per germline, CDR1 SGHRS and CDR2 YFSETQ. The CDR3 totals 16 residues. The V gene lost 3 bases and the J gene lost 0 bases, with 15 bases spanning the gap. CDR3 region: CASSWRGRGNQETQYF. Written as DNA, the CDR3 is TGCGCCAGCAGCTGGAGGGGACGGGGGAACCAAGAGACCCAGTACTTC.

This clone was found a few times. The chain carries TRBV29-1 and TRBJ1-1, with 9 bases fitting TRBD1. This CDR3 is built from 13 residues. The V segment lost 6 bases and the J segment 5 bases; nucleotides outside the gene matches: 7. Germline CDR1 is SQVTM and CDR2 is ANQGSEA. The CDR3 DNA reads as TGCAGCGTCAACAGGGGGCTGGGGACTGAAGCTTTCTTT. Translated, it gives CSVNRGLGTEAFF.

This clone is a singleton in its sample. The J gene is TRBJ1-5, the V gene TRBV6-5; D unclear. The CDR3 sequence is 13 residues long. V was shortened by 6 bases and J by 1 base, with 7 bases between the two germline ends. Germline CDR1 MNHEY, CDR2 SVGAGI. The chain's CDR3 is CASSRGSNQPQHF. The CDR3 bases are TGTGCCAGCAGCCGTGGGAGCAATCAGCCCCAGCATTTT.

V gene TRBV18 combines with J gene TRBJ2-7, with D possibly matching TRBD2 (6 bases). CDR3 length equals 16 residues. Trimming removed 0 bases at V and 0 bases at J, with 12 bases between. CDR1 is KGHSH and CDR2 is LQKENI in the germline V gene. CDR3 bases: TGTGCCAGCTCACCACCGAGTAGCGGACACTCCTACGAGCAGTACTTC. This encodes CASSPPSSGHSYEQYF.

This rearrangement joins TRBV6-1 to TRBJ2-3, with D unclear. V lost 2 bases and J 3 bases, leaving 15 bases between the germline ends. Germline V gene sequence: CDR1 MNHNS, CDR2 SASEGT. The CDR3 spans 16 residues. The CDR3 here is CASSERFWGTTDTQYF. In nucleotides, the CDR3 is TGTGCCAGCAGTGAAAGGTTTTGGGGAACAACAGATACGCAGTATTTT.

This clone has only a few counts. V is TRBV7-9 and J is TRBJ1-2; a weak D match, TRBD1 (6 bases). The V gene's germline CDR1 is SEHNR and CDR2 FQNEAQ (reference sequence). This CDR3 comprises 14 residues. Deletions cut 1 base from V and 1 base from J, with 7 bases between. CDR3 in DNA: TGTGCCAGCAGCTTAGACAGGGTTAACTATGGCTACACCTTC. Its translation is CASSLDRVNYGYTF. Looking up the rest from reference TRBV7-9 and TRBJ1-2 gives the full variable domain: DTGVSQNPRHKITKRGQNVTFRCDPISEHNRLYWYRQTLGQGPEFLTYFQNEAQLEKSRLLSDRFSAERPKGSFSTLEIQRTEQGDSAMYLCASSLDRVNYGYTFGSGTRLTVV.

The rearrangement uses TRBV27 and TRBJ2-7; tentatively, D is TRBD1 or TRBD2 (5 bases each). Germline V lookup: CDR1 MNHEY, CDR2 SMNVEV (reference sequence). CDR3 length: 15 amino acids. V was pared by 5 bases and J by 3 bases, with 17 bases between. CDR3 protein: CASSPPSGSLYEQYF. CDR3 nucleotide sequence: TGTGCCAGCAGTCCCCCCTCAGGGAGCCTCTACGAGCAGTACTTC.